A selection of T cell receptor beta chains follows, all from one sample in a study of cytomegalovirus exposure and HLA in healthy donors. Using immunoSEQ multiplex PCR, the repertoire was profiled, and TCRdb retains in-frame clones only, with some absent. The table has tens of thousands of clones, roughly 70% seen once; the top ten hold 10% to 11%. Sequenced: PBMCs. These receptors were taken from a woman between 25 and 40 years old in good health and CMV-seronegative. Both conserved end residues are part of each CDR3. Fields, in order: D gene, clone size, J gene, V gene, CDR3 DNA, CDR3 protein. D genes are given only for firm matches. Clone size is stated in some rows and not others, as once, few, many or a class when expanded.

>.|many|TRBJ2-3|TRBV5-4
TGTGCCAGCAGCTTACAGGGCACAGATACGCAGTATTTT
CASSLQGTDTQYF
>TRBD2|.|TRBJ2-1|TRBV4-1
TGCGCCAGCAGCCAAGATCCTAGCGGGAGTTTGTCCAATGAGCAGTTCTTC
CASSQDPSGSLSNEQFF
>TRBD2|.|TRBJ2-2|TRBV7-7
TGTGCTAGCAGCTTACAGCGGGGGCGAACCGGGGAGCTGTTTTTT
CASSLQRGRTGELFF
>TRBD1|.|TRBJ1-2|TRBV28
TGTGCCAGCAGCATACCTCCCCCAGGGGGAATCTATGGCTACACCTTC
CASSIPPPGGIYGYTF
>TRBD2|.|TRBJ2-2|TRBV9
TGTGCCAGCAGCGTAGCACTAGCGGGATCAAACGGGGAGCTGTTTTTT
CASSVALAGSNGELFF
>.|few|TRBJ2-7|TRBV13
TGTGCCAGCAGCTTACCGACACACTCCTACGAGCAGTACTTC
CASSLPTHSYEQYF
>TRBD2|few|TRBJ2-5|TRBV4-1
TGCGCCAGCAGCCCTCGGTCGGCGGGGGGAATGGAGACCCAGTACTTC
CASSPRSAGGMETQYF
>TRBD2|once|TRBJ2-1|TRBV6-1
TGTGCCAGCAGTGAACTCGCTAGCGGGACTAATGAGCAGTTCTTC
CASSELASGTNEQFF
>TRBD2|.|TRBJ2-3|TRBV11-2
TGTGCCAGCAGCTTAGAGGGACTAGATACAGATACGCAGTATTTT
CASSLEGLDTDTQYF
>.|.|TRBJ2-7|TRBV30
TGTGCCTGGAGTCCCCCCGGCGAGCAGTACTTC
CAWSPPGEQYF
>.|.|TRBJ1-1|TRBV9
TGTGCCAGCAGCGTAGGTGGCGGAGGAGGCACTGAAGCTTTCTTT
CASSVGGGGGTEAFF
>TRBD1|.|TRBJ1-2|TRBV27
TGTGCCAGCAGCCTAAAGACAGGGGGCGTATATGGCTACACCTTC
CASSLKTGGVYGYTF
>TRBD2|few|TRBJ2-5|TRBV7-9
TGTGCCAGCAGCTCGGCGGGGGGGCCGAAAGAGACCCAGTACTTC
CASSSAGGPKETQYF
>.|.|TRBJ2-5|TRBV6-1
TGTGCCAGCAGTGAGACAGAGATGGAGACCCAGTACTTC
CASSETEMETQYF
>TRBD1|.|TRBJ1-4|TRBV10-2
TGCGCCAGCAGTGGACAAAAGGGACAGGGTAATGAAAAACTGTTTTTT
CASSGQKGQGNEKLFF